This T cell receptor (beta chain) was identified in a study of beta chain features in type 1 diabetes. This clone was recorded a few times. Antigen unknown. Germline V lookup: CDR1 MNHEY, CDR2 SMNVEV (reference sequence). The CDR3 has 15 residues. Trimming stripped 5 bases from V and 1 base from J, with 14 bases between. General study results and limits: Shorter TCRB CDR3s, moderately but significantly so, marked every one of the four CD4+ subsets in Type 1 diabetes patients.

What was sequenced were expressed TCRB transcripts, since all of the isolated RNA had been reverse transcribed. Measured with immunoSEQ multiplex PCR; TCRdb has only the in-frame clones, and not every one. The data contain 95,000 to 150,000 clones, roughly a sixth of them seen just once; the ten biggest clones take up about 2.4%. The chain employs TRBV27 and TRBJ1-1, with D possibly matching TRBD1 (6 bases). The sequence came from a man in his late teens or twenties with type 1 diabetes. Sequenced input: central memory CD4+ T cells from blood. The CDR3 region has the DNA TGTGCCAGCAGTCGCAGGGGCGGTAGGAACACTGAAGCTTTCTTT. Its translation is CASSRRGGRNTEAFF.